One sample yielded the 25 T cell receptor beta chains listed below, sequenced in a study of T-cell memory formation after mild COVID-19. One entry per CDR3 protein, called by TCRdb with MiXCR from the 5' RACE reads. The sample lists around 400,000 distinct CDR3 sequences; roughly 24% were seen once. Source material: PBMCs or a T cell subset sorted from them (not recorded which). All receptors come from an adult woman who had mild COVID-19 (a few samples of this study predate the infection). Cell type and time point are not known.

This chain connects TRBV24-1 to TRBJ2-1, with D possibly called TRBD1 or TRBD2 (7 bases each). Germline lookup yields CDR1 KGHDR and CDR2 SFDVKD. Between the trimmed V and J ends, which lost 5 bases and 8 bases, there was a span of 24 bases. This CDR3 spans 17 amino acids. The CDR3 sequence is CATSVSGKGAGVHEQFF. CDR3 sequence (DNA): TGTGCCACCAGTGTCTCAGGGAAGGGGGCGGGGGTGCATGAGCAGTTCTTC.

This clonotype showed up just a few times. This chain connects TRBV12-3 or TRBV12-4 to TRBJ2-4, with D perhaps TRBD2 (6 bases). V gave up 1 base and J gave up 0 bases, with 19 bases separating them. This CDR3 is built from 19 residues. CDR3 nucleotides: TGTGCCAGCAGTTTAGTTGGGCTAGCGATTTCACTAGCCAAAAACATTCAGTACTTC. Protein product: CASSLVGLAISLAKNIQYF.

A few counts support this clonotype. The chain is built from TRBV6-5 and TRBJ1-3; no clear D. V was pared by 7 bases and J by 0 bases, with 10 bases between. CDR1 is MNHEY, CDR2 SVGAGI, per germline. This CDR3 has 14 amino acids. CDR3 sequence (DNA): TGTGCCAGCACCGAAGGGAACTCTGGAAACACCATATATTTT. The encoded protein is CASTEGNSGNTIYF.

The rearrangement links TRBV12-2 to TRBJ2-5. TRBV12-2 is annotated as a pseudogene. The CDR3 has 15 residues. CDR3 DNA: TGTGCAAGCCCCACCCAAGGGATGGAAGGGGAGACCCAGTACTTC. This encodes CASPTQGMEGETQYF.

The chain is built from TRBV7-8 and TRBJ2-1; 8 bases align to TRBD1. This CDR3 is 14 amino acids long. The germline V gene encodes CDR1 SGHVS and CDR2 FQNEAQ. The J segment lost 4 bases and the V segment lost 3 bases, leaving 2 bases of the junction unmatched. CDR3 residues: CASSFQGAYNEQFF. CDR3 bases: TGTGCCAGCAGCTTCCAGGGGGCGTACAATGAGCAGTTCTTC. Using reference TRBV7-8 and TRBJ2-1 for the parts outside the CDR3, the full variable domain is GAGVSQSPRYKVAKRGQDVALRCDPISGHVSLFWYQQALGQGPEFLTYFQNEAQLDKSGLPSDRFFAERPEGSVSTLKIQRTQQEDSAVYLCASSFQGAYNEQFFGPGTRLTVL.

V is TRBV5-1 and J is TRBJ2-1; 9 bases match TRBD2. This CDR3 is 15 amino acids long. In germline, CDR1 is SGHRS, CDR2 YFSETQ. Trimming took 3 bases from V and 7 from J; bases not matched to a gene: 8. The CDR3: CASSWGSGSRNEQFF. As DNA, the CDR3 is TGCGCCAGCAGCTGGGGTAGCGGGAGTCGTAATGAGCAGTTCTTC.

The chain carries TRBV4-1 and TRBJ2-7, with 7 bases aligning to TRBD1. This CDR3 spans 15 amino acids. V shed 3 bases and J 2 bases; nucleotides not matched to a gene: 7. Germline CDR1 reads MGHRA; CDR2 reads YSYEKL. The CDR3 region has the DNA TGCGCCAGCAGCCAGCCGGGACAGCGAACCTACGAGCAGTACTTC. Translation gives CASSQPGQRTYEQYF.

This clonotype was counted only a few times. The rearrangement uses TRBV5-1 and TRBJ2-7; 11 bases map to TRBD2. CDR3 length: 15 residues. Germline values: CDR1 SGHRS, CDR2 YFSETQ. Unmatched junction bases numbered 8, after V lost 2 bases and J lost 7 bases. CDR3 residues: CASSFSGRALGEQYF. The CDR3 coding sequence is TGCGCCAGCAGCTTTAGCGGGAGGGCCCTCGGGGAGCAGTACTTC. Full variable domain (outside the CDR3, taken from reference TRBV5-1 and TRBJ2-7): KAGVTQTPRYLIKTRGQQVTLSCSPISGHRSVSWYQQTPGQGLQFLFEYFSETQRNKGNFPGRFSGRQFSNSRSEMNVSTLELGDSALYLCASSFSGRALGEQYFGPGTRLTVT.

The chain combines TRBV5-1 with TRBJ2-7, with D perhaps TRBD2 (6 bases). The germline V gene encodes CDR1 SGHRS and CDR2 YFSETQ. Trimming took off 0 bases at V and 7 bases at J, with 11 bases between the two ends. CDR3 length: 13 amino acids. In DNA form, the CDR3 reads TGCGCCAGCAGCTTGGGTCAGGCGGGGGAGCAGTACTTC. It translates to CASSLGQAGEQYF.

This clonotype was recorded many times. The rearrangement uses TRBV6-5 and TRBJ2-1; 8 positions agree with TRBD1. CDR1 is MNHEY, CDR2 SVGAGI, per germline. J was trimmed by 0 bases and V by 6 bases; bases with no gene match: 4. The CDR3 has 15 residues. The DNA for the CDR3 is TGTGCCAGCAGGCGGGACAGGAGCTCCTACAATGAGCAGTTCTTC. It translates to CASRRDRSSYNEQFF.

The chain uses TRBV6-5 and TRBJ1-2; D is possibly TRBD1 (6 bases). Trimming cost V 5 bases and J 4 bases, with 14 bases left between them. The germline V gene encodes CDR1 MNHEY and CDR2 SVGAGI. This CDR3 contains 14 residues. The CDR3 bases are TGTGCCAGCAGTCGCCGGGACACAACCTATGGCTACACCTTC. Amino acids: CASSRRDTTYGYTF.

The chain couples TRBV20-1 to TRBJ1-3, with D possibly TRBD1 on 6 matching bases. Trimming removed 3 bases at V and 4 bases at J, with 16 bases between. This CDR3 has 15 amino acids. The V gene's germline CDR1 is DFQATT and CDR2 SNEGSKA (reference sequence). Here the CDR3 DNA reads TGCAGTGCTAGGGGGGCCTCGGGGCCGGGAAACACCATATATTTT. Amino acids: CSARGASGPGNTIYF.

V is TRBV5-1 and J is TRBJ2-6; TRBD1 matches 7 bases. In germline, CDR1 is SGHRS, CDR2 YFSETQ. Trimming took 4 bases from V and 1 from J; bases not matched to a gene: 5. The CDR3 contains 16 residues. CDR3 amino acids: CASSTSTGSGANVLTF. In DNA, the CDR3 is TGCGCCAGCAGCACGTCGACAGGGTCTGGGGCCAACGTCCTGACTTTC.

This chain links TRBV5-1 with TRBJ1-1; no clear D gene. Trimming pared 0 bases from V and 4 bases from J, leaving 10 bases between. This CDR3 comprises 14 residues. Germline V gene lookup returns CDR1 SGHRS and CDR2 YFSETQ. CDR3 in DNA: TGCGCCAGCAGCTTGGTCCTGGGCACCACTGAAGCTTTCTTT. Its protein product is CASSLVLGTTEAFF. The full variable domain, completed using reference TRBV5-1 and TRBJ1-1, is KAGVTQTPRYLIKTRGQQVTLSCSPISGHRSVSWYQQTPGQGLQFLFEYFSETQRNKGNFPGRFSGRQFSNSRSEMNVSTLELGDSALYLCASSLVLGTTEAFFGQGTRLTVV.

CDR3 bases: TGTGCCAGCAGTCTTACCCAGTCTTGGACCCGCGGCTATGGCTACACCTTC. Amino acids: CASSLTQSWTRGYGYTF. The gene calls are TRBV12-3 or TRBV12-4 and TRBJ1-2, with unresolved D. This CDR3 is 17 amino acids long. Trimming shortened V by 5 bases and J by 4 bases, and 23 bases separated the two germline ends.

The chain uses TRBV24-1 and TRBJ1-2; D remains ambiguous. The CDR3 is 13 amino acids. The germline V gene encodes CDR1 KGHDR and CDR2 SFDVKD. V gave up 4 bases and J gave up 0 bases, with 5 bases separating them. The CDR3 nucleotides read TGTGCCACCAGTGACGAGTCTAACTATGGCTACACCTTC. This gives the protein CATSDESNYGYTF.

The chain links TRBV25-1 to TRBJ2-1; 10 bases are a match to TRBD2. The J segment lost 6 bases and the V segment lost 8 bases, leaving 10 bases of the junction unmatched. There are 15 residues in the CDR3. Germline lookup yields CDR1 MGHDK and CDR2 SYGVNS. The CDR3 coding sequence is TGTGCCAGCCTTCTAGCGGGAGACGGTGGCAATGAGCAGTTCTTC. It is translated as CASLLAGDGGNEQFF.

Turning to this clonotype: The junction does not match germline at one end; this may be a read error. This chain links TRBV12-3 or TRBV12-4 with TRBJ2-7; 8 bases align to TRBD2. The CDR3 contains 13 residues. The CDR3 spells CASRLGLAHEQYF. In nucleotides, the CDR3 is TGTGCCAGCAGGTTAGGACTAGCCCACGAGCAGTACTTC.

The chain has TRBV6-5 and TRBJ2-2, with 8 bases that match TRBD1. The CDR3 extends over 16 amino acids. V lost 7 bases to trimming and J lost 2 bases; unmatched junction nucleotides: 9. Germline V gives CDR1 MNHEY, CDR2 SVGAGI. The CDR3, as DNA: TGTGCCAGCACGCGATTCGGGACAGGCAACACCGGGGAGCTGTTTTTT. Its protein product is CASTRFGTGNTGELFF.

This clonotype was seen a few times. The V call is TRBV12-3 or TRBV12-4, the J call TRBJ1-2, with 9 bases lining up with TRBD1. V was pared by 4 bases and J by 6 bases, with 6 bases of the junction left unmatched. The CDR3 is made up of 14 amino acids. CDR3 nucleotide sequence: TGTGCCAGCAGTTACCGGGACAGGGTACATGGCTACACCTTC. Amino acid sequence: CASSYRDRVHGYTF.

The rearrangement uses TRBV7-2 and TRBJ2-2; a possible D gene is TRBD1 (6 bases). This CDR3 region has 16 residues. V was trimmed by 4 bases and J by 0 bases, leaving 12 bases between them. Germline CDR1 is SGHTA and CDR2 is FQGNSA. The CDR3 region has the DNA TGTGCCAGCAGCTCGCAGGGGCCCTCGAACACCGGGGAGCTGTTTTTT. It specifies CASSSQGPSNTGELFF. Complete variable domain (other parts from reference TRBV7-2 and TRBJ2-2): GAGVSQSPSNKVTEKGKDVELRCDPISGHTALYWYRQSLGQGLEFLIYFQGNSAPDKSGLPSDRFSAERTGGSVSTLTIQRTQQEDSAVYLCASSSQGPSNTGELFFGEGSRLTVL.

This rearrangement joins TRBV9 to TRBJ1-2; tentatively, D is TRBD1 (5 bases). V lost 6 bases and J 1 base, leaving 10 bases between the germline ends. In germline, CDR1 is SGDLS, CDR2 YYNGEE. CDR3 size: 13 residues. CDR3 nucleotides: TGTGCCAGCAACCTTCAGGGTAACTATGGCTACACCTTC. This gives the protein CASNLQGNYGYTF.

The chain recombines TRBV7-2 with TRBJ2-1; TRBD1 is a possible D gene (5 bases). The CDR3 runs 15 residues. Germline V gene sequence: CDR1 SGHTA, CDR2 FQGNSA. Between the trimmed V and J ends, which lost 4 bases and 0 bases, there was a span of 10 bases. Written as DNA, the CDR3 is TGTGCCAGCAGCTCCGGACACAGCTCCTACAATGAGCAGTTCTTC. This gives the protein CASSSGHSSYNEQFF.

This clonotype was recorded at least ten times. This rearrangement joins TRBV4-1 to TRBJ2-5; D unresolved. V lost 4 bases to trimming and J lost 1 base, with 10 bases between them. CDR3 size: 14 residues. Per the germline V gene, CDR1 is MGHRA and CDR2 is YSYEKL. The CDR3 loop reads CASSRDVFQETQYF. The CDR3 nucleotides are TGCGCCAGCAGCCGAGACGTGTTCCAAGAGACCCAGTACTTC.

The chain has TRBV5-6 and TRBJ2-4, with TRBD1 identical over 7 bases. The CDR3 extends over 13 amino acids. V lost 2 bases, J lost 8 bases, and 4 bases stayed unmatched. Germline CDR1 is SGHDT and CDR2 is YYEEEE. CDR3 nucleotides: TGTGCCAGCAGCTTTTACAGGGGTGACATTCAGTACTTC. Residues: CASSFYRGDIQYF.